Below, 25 T cell receptor beta chains from the same sample are listed, as sequenced in a study of CD8 T cells in ankylosing spondylitis. Study-level points and caveats: Seemingly characteristic of ankylosing spondylitis blood was a TCR beta motif consisting of about 8 highly homologous variants.

Their recognized antigens are unknown. TCRdb passed the 5' RACE reads through MiXCR, listing each CDR3 protein once. The sample lists around 490,000 distinct CDR3 sequences, 5.3% occurring once. Sequencing was carried out using blood, either unsorted or a sorted T cell fraction (not recorded which). These receptor sequences come from a male donor with ankylosing spondylitis.

This clonotype was seen ten or more times. The chain combines TRBV3-1 with TRBJ2-7; no clear D. The CDR3 sequence is 15 residues long. The V end was cut by 1 base, the J end by 3 bases, with 13 bases between. Looked up from germline, CDR1 is LGHDT and CDR2 is YNNKEL (reference sequence). CDR3 nucleotides: TGTGCCAGCAGCCAAGTAAACTACATTTACTACGAGCAGTACTTC. Translation gives CASSQVNYIYYEQYF.

This clonotype was counted many times. This chain joins TRBV12-3 or TRBV12-4 and TRBJ2-1; TRBD2 is a possible D gene (5 bases). This CDR3 region has 13 residues. V shed 3 bases and J shed 10 bases, with 13 bases lying between them. The CDR3 loop is CASSFSPSNEQFF. CDR3 bases: TGTGCCAGCAGTTTCTCCCCTAGCAACGAGCAGTTCTTC.

This clonotype was observed many times. V usage is TRBV24-1 and J usage is TRBJ2-1; 9 bases are a match to TRBD2. Per germline, CDR1 KGHDR and CDR2 SFDVKD. There are 13 residues in the CDR3. J gave up 8 bases and V 4 bases, and 2 bases lay outside the gene matches. Written as DNA, the CDR3 is TGTGCCACCAGTGAACTAGCGGGTTATGAGCAGTTCTTC. This sequence encodes CATSELAGYEQFF.

This clonotype has at least ten counts. The chain carries TRBV4-3 and TRBJ1-1; a possible D gene is TRBD1 (6 bases). Trimming removed 0 bases at V and 4 bases at J, with 18 bases between. Germline CDR1 and CDR2: LGHNA and YSLEER. This CDR3 contains 17 residues. CDR3: CASSQDYRTDKGTEAFF. The CDR3 nucleotides are TGCGCCAGCAGCCAAGACTACCGGACAGATAAGGGCACTGAAGCTTTCTTT.

This clonotype turned up a few times. The chain uses TRBV7-8 and TRBJ1-1; 8 bases are shared with TRBD1. The V segment lost 5 bases and the J segment 7 bases; nucleotides outside the gene matches: 15. The germline V gene encodes CDR1 SGHVS and CDR2 FQNEAQ. The CDR3 consists of 16 residues. CDR3 nucleotide sequence: TGTGCCAGCAGCCCCAATCTTGGGACAGGAGGAGGTGAAGCTTTCTTT. The encoded protein is CASSPNLGTGGGEAFF.

This clonotype showed up many times. The V call is TRBV11-2, the J call TRBJ2-1; 12 nucleotides line up with TRBD2. This CDR3 comprises 19 residues. CDR1 and CDR2 from the germline V gene are SGHAT and FQNNGV. V shed 2 bases, J shed 4 bases, and the junction held 12 bases outside the gene matches. The CDR3 loop reads CASSLRRLAGVKIYNEQFF. The CDR3 DNA follows: TGTGCCAGCAGCTTACGTCGACTAGCGGGGGTGAAAATATACAATGAGCAGTTCTTC.

This clonotype was found many times. This chain connects TRBV12-3 or TRBV12-4 to TRBJ1-2; D remains unclear. Trimming stripped 3 bases from V and 7 bases from J, with 12 bases between. This CDR3 has 13 amino acids. CDR3 sequence: CASSFGVTGGYTF. The CDR3 region has the DNA TGTGCCAGCAGTTTTGGGGTTACGGGTGGCTACACCTTC.

This clonotype appeared many times. The rearrangement links TRBV6-1 to TRBJ1-2; TRBD1 might be the D (6 bases). Germline loops: CDR1 MNHNS, CDR2 SASEGT. This CDR3 region has 14 residues. Deletions cut 2 bases from V and 5 bases from J, with 12 bases between. The CDR3 bases are TGTGCCAGCAGTGAAAACAGGGCCGGGTATGGCTACACCTTC. Amino acids: CASSENRAGYGYTF.

This clonotype was recorded many times. The chain employs TRBV20-1 and TRBJ2-4; unclear D gene. Germline V gene lookup returns CDR1 DFQATT and CDR2 SNEGSKA (reference sequence). This CDR3 contains 12 residues. Trimming cost V 7 bases and J 6 bases, with 13 bases left between them. The CDR3 DNA reads as TGCAGTGGATCTGGCACTCCAAACATTCAGTACTTC. Translated, it gives CSGSGTPNIQYF.

This clonotype occurred many times. DNA for the CDR3: TGTGCCAGCAATTCGGACATGGACTGGTTGGAGCAGTACTTC. Protein sequence: CASNSDMDWLEQYF. The V gene is TRBV6-5, the J gene TRBJ2-7; perhaps D is TRBD1 or TRBD2 (5 bases each). V lost 7 bases and J 7 bases, leaving 20 bases between the germline ends. The CDR3 has 14 amino acids. CDR1 MNHEY and CDR2 SVGAGI come from the germline V gene.

This clonotype was seen at least ten times. The chain carries TRBV29-1 and TRBJ2-1; perhaps TRBD1 as D (6 bases). CDR3 length: 12 amino acids. Trimming took 6 bases from V and 7 from J, leaving 13 bases between them. The germline V gene encodes CDR1 SQVTM and CDR2 ANQGSEA. The CDR3 protein is CSVGAQGNEQFF. The CDR3 DNA reads TGCAGCGTAGGCGCGCAGGGGAATGAGCAGTTCTTC.

The CDR3 sequence: CASSSRDRGDEQYF. CDR3 sequence (DNA): TGTGCCAGCAGCTCCCGGGACAGAGGAGACGAGCAGTACTTC. The V call is TRBV5-4, the J call TRBJ2-7; 7 bases map to TRBD1. The CDR3 totals 14 residues. Germline trimming cut 3 bases from V and 5 bases from J; bases unmatched to any gene: 8. The V gene's germline CDR1 is SGHNT and CDR2 YYREEE (reference sequence).

This clonotype was seen many times. The chain recombines TRBV7-2 with TRBJ1-2; 9 nucleotides agree with TRBD1. V lost 4 bases, J lost 4 bases, and 7 bases stayed unmatched. This CDR3 comprises 15 residues. CDR1 and CDR2 from the germline V gene are SGHTA and FQGNSA. The CDR3 sequence: CASSYGDREVYGYTF. In nucleotides, the CDR3 is TGTGCCAGCAGCTATGGGGACAGGGAGGTCTATGGCTACACCTTC.

This clonotype has a count of ten or more. This rearrangement joins TRBV29-1 to TRBJ2-3; weak D call: TRBD2 (5 bases). The CDR3 covers 13 residues. Germline V gives CDR1 SQVTM, CDR2 ANQGSEA. The V end lost 7 bases, the J end lost 7 bases, and 18 bases lay between the germline ends. In DNA form, the CDR3 reads TGCAGCGCGGGAAGGTCCTCTACAAATACGCAGTATTTT. The encoded protein is CSAGRSSTNTQYF.

This clonotype occurred many times. This chain joins TRBV29-1 and TRBJ2-1; 11 bases are a match to TRBD2. V shed 4 bases and J 6 bases; nucleotides not matched to a gene: 8. Germline V gives CDR1 SQVTM, CDR2 ANQGSEA. The CDR3 consists of 15 residues. CDR3 amino acids: CSVGVGLAVLNEQFF. The CDR3 bases are TGCAGCGTTGGAGTGGGACTAGCGGTCCTCAATGAGCAGTTCTTC.

This clonotype was found many times. The chain links TRBV12-3 or TRBV12-4 to TRBJ2-3, with 8 bases lining up with TRBD1. The CDR3 sequence is 16 residues long. Trimming removed 6 bases from V and 0 bases from J; junction bases left unmatched: 8. The DNA of the CDR3 is TGTGCCAGCAGACCTCGGACAGGGACGAGCACAGATACGCAGTATTTT. Translating it yields CASRPRTGTSTDTQYF.

This clonotype was recorded many times. The chain employs TRBV10-3 and TRBJ1-1; possibly TRBD1 for D (6 bases). This CDR3 comprises 15 residues. V gave up 7 bases and J gave up 3 bases, with 18 bases separating them. The germline CDR1 and CDR2 sequences are ENHRY and SYGVKD. CDR3: CAIKSLQGKDTEAFF. The CDR3 DNA is TGTGCCATCAAATCCTTGCAGGGGAAGGACACTGAAGCTTTCTTT.

This clonotype was seen ten or more times. This chain connects TRBV7-2 to TRBJ2-4; either TRBD1 or TRBD2 may fit D (5 bases each). The CDR3 covers 15 residues. Between the trimmed V and J ends, which lost 1 base and 6 bases, there was a span of 13 bases. Per the germline V gene, CDR1 is SGHTA and CDR2 is FQGNSA. The CDR3 DNA reads as TGTGCCAGCAGCTTAGGAACGGGACCTGGAAACATTCAGTACTTC. This translates into CASSLGTGPGNIQYF.

This sequence joins TRBV5-6 and TRBJ1-2; 9 nucleotides match TRBD1. Germline lookup yields CDR1 SGHDT and CDR2 YYEEEE. V lost 4 bases and J lost 0; bases outside the gene matches: 7. The CDR3 consists of 16 residues. The CDR3 protein is CASSGGQGDSNYGYTF. The CDR3 nucleotides are TGTGCCAGCAGCGGGGGACAGGGAGATTCTAACTATGGCTACACCTTC.

This clonotype has ten or more counts. CDR3 nucleotide sequence: TGCGCCAGCAGCTACCGGACAGGGACCTATGGCTACACCTTC. This codes for CASSYRTGTYGYTF. The chain uses TRBV5-1 and TRBJ1-2; TRBD1 matches at 8 bases. Germline loops: CDR1 SGHRS, CDR2 YFSETQ. The CDR3 totals 14 residues. Trimming removed 3 bases from V and 4 bases from J; junction bases left unmatched: 5.

In its sample, this clonotype was seen a few times. This chain links TRBV5-1 with TRBJ2-1; 12 bases are shared with TRBD2. Germline assignment: CDR1 SGHRS and CDR2 YFSETQ. This CDR3 comprises 15 residues. Germline trimming cut 5 bases from V and 2 bases from J; bases unmatched to any gene: 2. The CDR3 sequence is CASRASGRAYNEQFF. DNA for the CDR3: TGCGCCAGCAGGGCTAGCGGGAGGGCCTACAATGAGCAGTTCTTC. Full variable domain (outside the CDR3, taken from reference TRBV5-1 and TRBJ2-1): KAGVTQTPRYLIKTRGQQVTLSCSPISGHRSVSWYQQTPGQGLQFLFEYFSETQRNKGNFPGRFSGRQFSNSRSEMNVSTLELGDSALYLCASRASGRAYNEQFFGPGTRLTVL.

This clonotype was recorded at least ten times. Written as DNA, the CDR3 is TGTGCCAGCAGTTTCCCAAGCGGGAGCCACGGCAATGAGCAGTTCTTC. Translation gives CASSFPSGSHGNEQFF. The chain couples TRBV12-3 or TRBV12-4 to TRBJ2-1; 8 bases are shared with TRBD2. Trimming at V came to 3 bases and at J to 6 bases, leaving 10 bases not matched to a gene. The length of the CDR3 is 16 residues.

This clonotype was recorded a few times. The CDR3 DNA is TGTGCCAGCAGCTTAGGGTTCGGGTGGACAGATACGCAGTATTTT. Translated: CASSLGFGWTDTQYF. The rearrangement uses TRBV7-9 and TRBJ2-3; D gene ambiguous. V dropped 1 base and J dropped 3 bases, with 11 bases sitting between them. This CDR3 is 15 amino acids long. The germline CDR1 and CDR2 sequences are SEHNR and FQNEAQ (reference sequence).

In its sample, this clonotype was seen many times. For the CDR3, the DNA is TGTGCCAGCAGCTTAGGTGTGGAGAACACAGATACGCAGTATTTT. Translation: CASSLGVENTDTQYF. The V and J genes are TRBV7-9 and TRBJ2-3; D unresolved. V was trimmed by 1 base and J by 2 bases, leaving 10 bases between them. This CDR3 has 15 residues. The germline V gene has CDR1 SEHNR and CDR2 FQNEAQ (reference sequence).

This clonotype was counted between two and nine times. The chain uses TRBV27 and TRBJ2-7; no clear D gene. The CDR3 spans 15 residues. The V end was cut by 0 bases, the J end by 1 base, with 10 bases between. Germline assignment: CDR1 MNHEY and CDR2 SMNVEV (reference sequence). The CDR3 protein is CASSLSMGSSYEQYF. Here the CDR3 DNA reads TGTGCCAGCAGTTTATCGATGGGATCATCCTACGAGCAGTACTTC.